A selection of T cell receptor beta chains follows, all from one sample in a study of cytomegalovirus exposure and HLA in healthy donors. Sequencing was performed with immunoSEQ multiplex PCR; in TCRdb, only in-frame clones are kept and a portion is missing. Here the sample spans around 130,000 clones, 74% being singletons. Sequencing input: PBMCs. The receptors originated from a man aged 40-49 years in good health and CMV-seropositive. CDR3s include the opening cysteine and the closing phenylalanine or tryptophan. A D gene is named only where the DNA matches it firmly. Clone size is stated in some rows and not others, as once, few, many or a class when expanded.

D,size,V,J,DNA,CDR3
TRBD1,NA,TRBV30,TRBJ1-2,TGTGCCTCTCTAGACAGGGGATACTATGGCTACACCTTC,CASLDRGYYGYTF
NA,NA,TRBV30,TRBJ2-1,TGTGCCTGGACCCAAGATGGGGGGAGGTACAATGAGCAGTTCTTC,CAWTQDGGRYNEQFF
TRBD2,NA,TRBV19,TRBJ2-3,TGTGCCAGTAGGGTAGCGGGGTTCACAGATACGCAGTATTTT,CASRVAGFTDTQYF
TRBD1,NA,TRBV9,TRBJ2-4,TGTGCCAGCAGCGTAGAGGAGAGACAGGGGGTGAACATTCAGTACTTC,CASSVEERQGVNIQYF
TRBD1,NA,TRBV28,TRBJ2-7,TGTGCCAGCAGTTTCCCCGGGACAGGGACCAAATTTTCCTACGAGCAGTACTTC,CASSFPGTGTKFSYEQYF
NA,NA,TRBV28,TRBJ1-2,TGTGCCAGCACTCCACTAGCTAACTATGGCTACACCTTC,CASTPLANYGYTF
TRBD2,few,TRBV14,TRBJ2-3,TGTGCCAGCAGCCAACGTGGGCGGGAGGCCACCCGAAACACAGATACGCAGTATTTT,CASSQRGREATRNTDTQYF
NA,NA,TRBV4-1,TRBJ1-1,TGCGCCAGCAGCCAAGCCGGACAAACTGAAGCTTTCTTT,CASSQAGQTEAFF
NA,NA,TRBV18,TRBJ1-1,TGTGCCAGCTCACCAAAACAGGGTATGAACACTGAAGCTTTCTTT,CASSPKQGMNTEAFF
TRBD2,NA,TRBV2,TRBJ2-5,TGTGCCAGCAGAGGTGGGACTAGCCAAGAGACCCAGTACTTC,CASRGGTSQETQYF
TRBD2,NA,TRBV27,TRBJ2-7,TGTGCCAGCAGTTTAGGGACTAGCGGAGCAACCTACGAGCAGTACTTC,CASSLGTSGATYEQYF
TRBD1,NA,TRBV27,TRBJ2-1,TGTGCCAGCATCAGGACAGGAGGAAACAATGAGCAGTTCTTC,CASIRTGGNNEQFF
NA,NA,TRBV2,TRBJ2-2,TGTGCCAGCTGGGAGGGGGGTTTAACCGGGGAGCTGTTTTTT,CASWEGGLTGELFF
NA,NA,TRBV6-1,TRBJ1-1,TGTGCCAGCAGTGGAAACAGGAGTGAAGCTTTCTTT,CASSGNRSEAFF
NA,NA,TRBV9,TRBJ2-2,TGTGCCAGCAGCGTAGCCCCCGTCTCCACCGGGGAGCTGTTTTTT,CASSVAPVSTGELFF
TRBD1,NA,TRBV2,TRBJ2-7,TGTGCCAGCAGTGACGCGGGCAGGGGGTACTACGAGCAGTACTTC,CASSDAGRGYYEQYF
NA,NA,TRBV19,TRBJ1-5,TGTGCCAGTAGTGAGGAGGGGTACAATCAGCCCCAGCATTTT,CASSEEGYNQPQHF
NA,NA,TRBV21-1,TRBJ2-3,TGTGCCAGCAGCAAAACTAGCGGCACAGATACGCAGTATTTT,CASSKTSGTDTQYF